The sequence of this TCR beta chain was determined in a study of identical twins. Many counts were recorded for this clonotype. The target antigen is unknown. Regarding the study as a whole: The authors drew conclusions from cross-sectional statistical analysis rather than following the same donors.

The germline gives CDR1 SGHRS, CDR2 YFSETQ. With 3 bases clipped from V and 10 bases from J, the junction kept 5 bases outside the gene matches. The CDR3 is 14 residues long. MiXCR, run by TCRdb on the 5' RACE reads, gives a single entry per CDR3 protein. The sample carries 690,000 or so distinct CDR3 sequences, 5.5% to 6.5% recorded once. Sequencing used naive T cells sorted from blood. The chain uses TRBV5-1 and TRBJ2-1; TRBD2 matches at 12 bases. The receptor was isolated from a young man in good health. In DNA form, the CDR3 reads TGCGCCAGCAGCTACCTAGCGGGAGGGGAGGAGCAGTTCTTC. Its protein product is CASSYLAGGEEQFF.